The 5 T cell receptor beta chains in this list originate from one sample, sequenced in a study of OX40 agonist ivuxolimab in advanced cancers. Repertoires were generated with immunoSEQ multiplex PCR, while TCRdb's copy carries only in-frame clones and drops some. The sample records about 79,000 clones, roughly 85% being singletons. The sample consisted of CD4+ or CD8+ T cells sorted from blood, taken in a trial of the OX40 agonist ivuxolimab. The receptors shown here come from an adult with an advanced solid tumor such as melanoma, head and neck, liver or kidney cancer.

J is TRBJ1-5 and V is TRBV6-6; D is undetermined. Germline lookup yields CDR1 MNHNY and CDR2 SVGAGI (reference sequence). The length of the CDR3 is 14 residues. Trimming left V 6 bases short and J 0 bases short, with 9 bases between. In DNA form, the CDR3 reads TGTGCCAGCAGCTCCTACGGTAGCAATCAGCCCCAGCATTTT. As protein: CASSSYGSNQPQHF.

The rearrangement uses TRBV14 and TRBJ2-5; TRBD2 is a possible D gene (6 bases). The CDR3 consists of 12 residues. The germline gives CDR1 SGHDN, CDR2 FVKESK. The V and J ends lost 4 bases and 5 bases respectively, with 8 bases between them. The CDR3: CASSRDFETQYF. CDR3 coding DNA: TGTGCCAGCAGCCGGGACTTTGAGACCCAGTACTTC.

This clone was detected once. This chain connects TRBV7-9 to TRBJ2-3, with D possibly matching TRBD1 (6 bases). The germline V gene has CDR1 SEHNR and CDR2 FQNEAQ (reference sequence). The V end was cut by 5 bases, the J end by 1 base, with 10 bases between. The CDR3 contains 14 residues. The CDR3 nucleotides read TGTGCCAGCAGCCCGAGACAGGGCACAGATACGCAGTATTTT. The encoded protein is CASSPRQGTDTQYF.

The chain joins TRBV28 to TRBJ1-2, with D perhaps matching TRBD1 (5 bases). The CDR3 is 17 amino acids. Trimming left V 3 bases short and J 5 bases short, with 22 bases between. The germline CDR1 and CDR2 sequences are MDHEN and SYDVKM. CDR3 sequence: CASSFFRQPGTDYGYTF. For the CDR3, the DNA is TGTGCCAGCAGTTTTTTTCGCCAACCCGGGACGGATTATGGCTACACCTTC.

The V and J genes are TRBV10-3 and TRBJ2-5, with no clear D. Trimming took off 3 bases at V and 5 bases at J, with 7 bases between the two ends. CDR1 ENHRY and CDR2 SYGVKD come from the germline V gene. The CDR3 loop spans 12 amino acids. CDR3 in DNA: TGTGCCATCAGTGAAACGCGGGAGACCCAGTACTTC. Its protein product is CAISETRETQYF.